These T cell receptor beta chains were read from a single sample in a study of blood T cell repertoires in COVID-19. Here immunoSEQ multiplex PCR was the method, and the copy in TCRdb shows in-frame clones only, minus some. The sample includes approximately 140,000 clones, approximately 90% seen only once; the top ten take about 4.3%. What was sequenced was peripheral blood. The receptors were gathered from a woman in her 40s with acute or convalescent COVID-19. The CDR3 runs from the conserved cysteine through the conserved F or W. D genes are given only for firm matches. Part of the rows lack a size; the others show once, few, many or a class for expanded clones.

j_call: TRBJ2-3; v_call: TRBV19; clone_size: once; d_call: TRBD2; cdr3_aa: CASSFGTSGGVGDTQYF; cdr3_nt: TGTGCCAGTAGTTTTGGGACTAGCGGGGGGGTGGGAGATACGCAGTATTTT
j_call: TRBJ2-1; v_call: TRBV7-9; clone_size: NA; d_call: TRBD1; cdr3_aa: CASSLGTGMFF; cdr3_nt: TGTGCCAGCAGCTTAGGGACAGGGATGTTCTTC
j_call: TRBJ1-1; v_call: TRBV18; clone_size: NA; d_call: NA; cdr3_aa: CASSPDLSGFEAFF; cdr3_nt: TGTGCCAGCTCACCAGATTTATCAGGGTTCGAAGCTTTCTTT
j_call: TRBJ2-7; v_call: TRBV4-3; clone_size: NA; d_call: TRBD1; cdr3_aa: CASSQEAETGGLYEQYF; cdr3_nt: TGCGCCAGCAGCCAAGAGGCCGAGACAGGGGGACTCTACGAGCAGTACTTC
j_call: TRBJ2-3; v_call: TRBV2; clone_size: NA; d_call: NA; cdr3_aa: CASSRTGTPSTDTQYF; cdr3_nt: TGTGCCAGCAGCCGAACCGGGACACCTAGCACAGATACGCAGTATTTT
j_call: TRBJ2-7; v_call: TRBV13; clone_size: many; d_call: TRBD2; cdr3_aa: CASSSQFSGYYEQYF; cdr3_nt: TGTGCCAGCAGCTCCCAATTTAGCGGGTATTACGAGCAGTACTTC
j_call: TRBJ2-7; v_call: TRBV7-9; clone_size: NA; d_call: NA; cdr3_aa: CASSPGGERFHEQYF; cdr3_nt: TGTGCCAGCAGTCCTGGCGGGGAGAGGTTCCACGAGCAGTACTTC
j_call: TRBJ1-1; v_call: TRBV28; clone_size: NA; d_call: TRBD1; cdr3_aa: CASWTGVTEAFF; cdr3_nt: TGTGCCAGTTGGACAGGGGTAACTGAAGCTTTCTTT
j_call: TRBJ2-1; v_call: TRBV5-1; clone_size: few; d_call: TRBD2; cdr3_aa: CASSRTSGSSYNEQFF; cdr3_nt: TGCGCCAGCAGCCGGACTAGCGGTAGCTCCTACAATGAGCAGTTCTTC
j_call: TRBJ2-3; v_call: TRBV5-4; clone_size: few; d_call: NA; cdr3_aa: CASSRLPDFRTDTQYF; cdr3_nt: TGTGCCAGCAGCAGACTTCCCGACTTTCGCACAGATACGCAGTATTTT
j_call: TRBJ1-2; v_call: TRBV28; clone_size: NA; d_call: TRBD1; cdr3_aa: CASRGQGNYGYTF; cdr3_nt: TGTGCCAGCAGGGGACAGGGGAACTATGGCTACACCTTC
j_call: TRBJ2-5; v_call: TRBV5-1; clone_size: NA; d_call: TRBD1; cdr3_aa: CASSPAGQGAGVGETQYF; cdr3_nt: TGCGCCAGCAGCCCGGCGGGACAGGGGGCGGGTGTTGGAGAGACCCAGTACTTC
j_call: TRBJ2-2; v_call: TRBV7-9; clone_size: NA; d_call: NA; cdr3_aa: CASSSRYTGELFF; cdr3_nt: TGTGCCAGCAGCTCGCGCTACACCGGGGAGCTGTTTTTT
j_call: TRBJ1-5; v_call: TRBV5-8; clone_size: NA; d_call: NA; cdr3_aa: CASKRGRLSGPQHF; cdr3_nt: TGTGCCAGCAAGCGGGGACGGCTCTCGGGGCCCCAGCATTTT
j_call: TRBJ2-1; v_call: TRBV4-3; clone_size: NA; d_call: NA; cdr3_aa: CASSQDHYRVSSYNEQFF; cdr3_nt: TGCGCCAGCAGCCAAGATCATTACAGGGTTAGCTCCTACAATGAGCAGTTCTTC
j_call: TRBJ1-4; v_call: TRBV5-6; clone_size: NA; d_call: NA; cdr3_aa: CASSIVGPGRELFF; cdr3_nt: TGTGCCAGCAGCATTGTGGGACCCGGGAGGGAACTGTTTTTT
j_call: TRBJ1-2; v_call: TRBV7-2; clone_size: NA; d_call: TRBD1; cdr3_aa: CASSPRTGGWFSLYYGYTF; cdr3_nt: TGTGCCAGCAGCCCCCGGACAGGGGGCTGGTTCTCCCTCTACTATGGCTACACCTTC
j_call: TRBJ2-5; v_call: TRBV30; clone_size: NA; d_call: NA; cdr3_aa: CAWSSSGKETQYF; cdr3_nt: TGTGCCTGGAGTTCATCAGGGAAAGAGACCCAGTACTTC
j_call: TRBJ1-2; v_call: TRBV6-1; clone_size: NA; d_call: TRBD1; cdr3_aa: CASSPPGQGYGYTF; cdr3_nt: TGTGCCAGCAGTCCCCCGGGACAGGGTTATGGCTACACCTTC
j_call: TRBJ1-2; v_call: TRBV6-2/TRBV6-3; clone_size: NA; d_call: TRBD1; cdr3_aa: CASSYSPGQAINYGYTF; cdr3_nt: TGTGCCAGCAGTTACTCCCCGGGACAGGCGATTAACTATGGCTACACCTTC
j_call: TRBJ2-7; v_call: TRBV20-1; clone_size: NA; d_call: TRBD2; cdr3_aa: CSASEASGRVRQYF; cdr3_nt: TGCAGTGCTAGTGAGGCTAGCGGGAGAGTGCGGCAGTACTTC
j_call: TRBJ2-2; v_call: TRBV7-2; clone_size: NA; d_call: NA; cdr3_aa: CASGGRTGELFF; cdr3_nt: TGTGCCAGCGGAGGGCGCACCGGGGAGCTGTTTTTT
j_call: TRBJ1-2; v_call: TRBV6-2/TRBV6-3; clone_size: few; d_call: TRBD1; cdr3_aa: CASSYGDRDGGYTF; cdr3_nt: TGTGCCAGCAGTTATGGGGACAGGGACGGTGGCTACACCTTC
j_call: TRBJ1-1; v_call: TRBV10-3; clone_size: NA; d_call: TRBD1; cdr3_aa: CAIGKGADTEAFF; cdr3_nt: TGTGCCATCGGGAAGGGGGCGGACACTGAAGCTTTCTTT
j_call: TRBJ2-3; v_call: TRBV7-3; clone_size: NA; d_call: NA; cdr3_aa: CASSQRPPDTQYF; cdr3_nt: TGTGCCAGCAGCCAGCGGCCCCCAGATACGCAGTATTTT
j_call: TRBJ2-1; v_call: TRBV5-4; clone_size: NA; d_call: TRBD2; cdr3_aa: CASSLAGLVRNEQFF; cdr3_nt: TGTGCCAGCAGCTTGGCGGGACTAGTGCGCAATGAGCAGTTCTTC
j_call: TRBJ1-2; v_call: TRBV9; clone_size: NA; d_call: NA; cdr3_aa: CASSVTPVTGRDYGYTF; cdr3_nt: TGTGCCAGCAGCGTAACCCCCGTTACAGGGAGGGACTATGGCTACACCTTC
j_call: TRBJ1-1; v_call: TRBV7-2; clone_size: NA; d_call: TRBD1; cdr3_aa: CASSLTQGDEAFF; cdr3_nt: TGTGCCAGCAGCTTAACCCAGGGGGATGAAGCTTTCTTT
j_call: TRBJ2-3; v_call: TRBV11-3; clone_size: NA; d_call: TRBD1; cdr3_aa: CASSPDRGDTQYF; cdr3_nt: TGTGCCAGCAGTCCGGACAGGGGAGATACGCAGTATTTT
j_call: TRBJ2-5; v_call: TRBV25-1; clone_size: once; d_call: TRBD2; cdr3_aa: CASSVGEGKTQYF; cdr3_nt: TGTGCCAGCAGTGTGGGGGAGGGGAAGACCCAGTACTTC
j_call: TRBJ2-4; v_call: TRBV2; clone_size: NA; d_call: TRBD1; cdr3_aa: CASSGGTGRAKNIQYF; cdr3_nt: TGTGCCAGCAGTGGGGGGACAGGGAGAGCCAAAAACATTCAGTACTTC
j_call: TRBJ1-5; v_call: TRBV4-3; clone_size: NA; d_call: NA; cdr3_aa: CASSQGTGGGLSNQPQHF; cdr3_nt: TGCGCCAGCAGCCAAGGAACCGGGGGGGGCCTTAGCAATCAGCCCCAGCATTTT
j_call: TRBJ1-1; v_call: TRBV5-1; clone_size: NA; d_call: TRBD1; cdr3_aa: CASSWVPRTGGRNTEAFF; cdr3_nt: TGCGCCAGCAGCTGGGTCCCTCGGACAGGGGGCCGGAACACTGAAGCTTTCTTT